This TCR beta chain derives from a study of shared clonotypes between healthy human individuals. Looked up from germline, CDR1 is KGHSH and CDR2 is LQKENI. J gave up 7 bases and V 4 bases, and 6 bases lay outside the gene matches. This CDR3 has 13 amino acids. Donors were Caucasian adults residing in Nashville, Tennessee, USA. This clone was seen just once. Its antigen is currently unknown. Findings and caveats of the study: Rarefaction gave evidence that sorted-subset sequencing remained incomplete despite large depth.

Produced via immunoSEQ multiplex PCR; TCRdb's table is partial and in-frame only. The table shows more than 2 million clones, with 95% occurring only once. This TCR derives from a man aged 18-30 years in good health. The genes are TRBV18 and TRBJ1-2, with TRBD1 identical over 7 bases. What was sequenced was naive CD4+ T cells sorted from blood. This sample's subset: CD45RA+ positively selected. CDR3 protein: CASSLQGTGGYTF. The CDR3 bases are TGTGCCAGCTCACTACAGGGGACGGGTGGCTACACCTTC.